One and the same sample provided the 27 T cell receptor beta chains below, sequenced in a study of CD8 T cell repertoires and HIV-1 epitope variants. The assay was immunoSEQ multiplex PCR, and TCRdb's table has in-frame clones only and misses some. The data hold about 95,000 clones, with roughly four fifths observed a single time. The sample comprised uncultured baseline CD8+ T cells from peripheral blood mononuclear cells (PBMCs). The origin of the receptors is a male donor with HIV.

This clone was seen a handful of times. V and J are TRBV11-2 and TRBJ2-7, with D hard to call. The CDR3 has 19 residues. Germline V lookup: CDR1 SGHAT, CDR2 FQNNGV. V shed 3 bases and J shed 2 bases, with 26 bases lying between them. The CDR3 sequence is CASSLKTQSPAEKPYEQYF. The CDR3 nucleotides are TGTGCCAGCAGCTTGAAGACCCAGTCCCCGGCGGAGAAGCCCTACGAGCAGTACTTC.

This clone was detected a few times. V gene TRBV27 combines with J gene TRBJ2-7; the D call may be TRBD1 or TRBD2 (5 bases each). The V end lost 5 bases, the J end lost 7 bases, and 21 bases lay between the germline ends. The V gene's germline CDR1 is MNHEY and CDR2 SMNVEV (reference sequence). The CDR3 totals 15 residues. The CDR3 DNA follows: TGTGCCAGCAGTGTTACCGGTGGGACCCCGGGGGAGCAGTACTTC. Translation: CASSVTGGTPGEQYF.

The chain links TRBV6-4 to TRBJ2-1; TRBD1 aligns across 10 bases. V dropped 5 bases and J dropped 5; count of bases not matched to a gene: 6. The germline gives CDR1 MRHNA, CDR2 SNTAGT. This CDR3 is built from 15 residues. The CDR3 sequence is CASSSDRGRHNEQFF. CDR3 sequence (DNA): TGTGCCAGCAGTTCCGACAGGGGGCGCCACAATGAGCAGTTCTTC.

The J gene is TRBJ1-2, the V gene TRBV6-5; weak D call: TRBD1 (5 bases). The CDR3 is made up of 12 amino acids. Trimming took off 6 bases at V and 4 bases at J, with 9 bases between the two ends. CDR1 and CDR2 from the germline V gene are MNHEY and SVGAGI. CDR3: CASSDSLYGYTF. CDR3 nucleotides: TGTGCCAGCAGCGACAGCCTCTATGGCTACACCTTC.

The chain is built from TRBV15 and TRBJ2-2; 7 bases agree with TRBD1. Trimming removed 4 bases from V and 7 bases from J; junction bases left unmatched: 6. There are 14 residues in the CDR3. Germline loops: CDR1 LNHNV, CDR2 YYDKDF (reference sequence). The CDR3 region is CATSTVGGFGELFF. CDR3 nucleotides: TGTGCCACCAGCACCGTAGGGGGCTTCGGGGAGCTGTTTTTT. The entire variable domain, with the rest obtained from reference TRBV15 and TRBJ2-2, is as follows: DAMVIQNPRYQVTQFGKPVTLSCSQTLNHNVMYWYQQKSSQAPKLLFHYYDKDFNNEADTPDNFQSRRPNTSFCFLDIRSPGLGDTAMYLCATSTVGGFGELFFGEGSRLTVL.

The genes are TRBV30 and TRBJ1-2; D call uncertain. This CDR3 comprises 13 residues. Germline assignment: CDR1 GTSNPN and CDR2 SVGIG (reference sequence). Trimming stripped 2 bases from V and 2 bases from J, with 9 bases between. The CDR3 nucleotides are TGTGCCTGGAGTACTACACCGAACTATGGCTACACCTTC. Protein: CAWSTTPNYGYTF.

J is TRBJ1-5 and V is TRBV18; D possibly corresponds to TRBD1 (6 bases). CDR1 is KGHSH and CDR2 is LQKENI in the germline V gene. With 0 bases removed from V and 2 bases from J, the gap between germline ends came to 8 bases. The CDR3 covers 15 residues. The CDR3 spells CASSPPGQRNQPQHF. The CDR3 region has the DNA TGTGCCAGCTCACCACCTGGACAGCGCAATCAGCCCCAGCATTTT.

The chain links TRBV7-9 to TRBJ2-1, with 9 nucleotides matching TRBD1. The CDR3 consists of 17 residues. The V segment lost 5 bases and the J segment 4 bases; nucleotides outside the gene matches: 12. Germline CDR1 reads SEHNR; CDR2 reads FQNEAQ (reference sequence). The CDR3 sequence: CASSHNRGRESYNEQFF. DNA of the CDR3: TGTGCCAGCAGCCACAACAGGGGGCGAGAATCATACAATGAGCAGTTCTTC. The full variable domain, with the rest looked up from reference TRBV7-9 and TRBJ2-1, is DTGVSQNPRHKITKRGQNVTFRCDPISEHNRLYWYRQTLGQGPEFLTYFQNEAQLEKSRLLSDRFSAERPKGSFSTLEIQRTEQGDSAMYLCASSHNRGRESYNEQFFGPGTRLTVL.

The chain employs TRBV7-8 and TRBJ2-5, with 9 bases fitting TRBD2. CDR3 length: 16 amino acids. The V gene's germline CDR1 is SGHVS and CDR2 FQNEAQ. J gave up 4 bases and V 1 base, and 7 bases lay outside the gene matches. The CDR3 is CASSLGASGATETQYF. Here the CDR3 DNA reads TGTGCCAGCAGCTTAGGGGCTAGCGGGGCCACAGAGACCCAGTACTTC.

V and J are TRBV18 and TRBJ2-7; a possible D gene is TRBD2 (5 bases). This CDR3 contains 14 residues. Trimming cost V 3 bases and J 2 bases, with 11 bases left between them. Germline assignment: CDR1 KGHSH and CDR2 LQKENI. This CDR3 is CASSPNREPYEQYF. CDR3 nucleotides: TGTGCCAGCTCACCGAATCGGGAACCCTACGAGCAGTACTTC.

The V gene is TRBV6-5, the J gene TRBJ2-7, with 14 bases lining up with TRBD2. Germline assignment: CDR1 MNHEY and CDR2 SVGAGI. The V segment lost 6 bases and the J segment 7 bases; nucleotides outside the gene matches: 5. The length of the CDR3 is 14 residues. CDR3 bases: TGTGCCAGCAGAGGACTAGCGGGAGGAGGAGAGCAGTACTTC. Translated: CASRGLAGGGEQYF.

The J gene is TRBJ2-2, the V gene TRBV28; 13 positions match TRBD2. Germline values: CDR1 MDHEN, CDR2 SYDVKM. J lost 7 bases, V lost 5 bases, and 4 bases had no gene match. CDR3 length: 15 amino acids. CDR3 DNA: TGTGCCAGCAGTCAGGGGACTAGCGGGATCGGGGAGCTGTTTTTT. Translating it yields CASSQGTSGIGELFF.

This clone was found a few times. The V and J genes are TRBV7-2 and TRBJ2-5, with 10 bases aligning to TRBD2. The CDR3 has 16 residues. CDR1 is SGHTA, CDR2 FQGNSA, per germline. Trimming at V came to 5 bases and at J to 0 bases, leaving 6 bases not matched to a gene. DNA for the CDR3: TGTGCCAGCAGCCGACTAGCGGGCAGCCACCAAGAGACCCAGTACTTC. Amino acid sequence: CASSRLAGSHQETQYF.

The CDR3 region is CASSLASWGADTQYF. The CDR3 nucleotides are TGTGCCAGCAGCTTAGCGAGTTGGGGGGCAGATACGCAGTATTTT. The V call is TRBV11-2, the J call TRBJ2-3; maybe TRBD2 (6 bases). Trimming took 1 base from V and 4 from J, leaving 12 bases between them. The CDR3 is 15 amino acids. The germline V gene encodes CDR1 SGHAT and CDR2 FQNNGV.

In DNA, the CDR3 is TGTGCCAGCAGTTTATCCGGCCCCTCCTACAATGAGCAGTTCTTC. Its protein is CASSLSGPSYNEQFF. V usage is TRBV28 and J usage is TRBJ2-1; no firm D call. V was shortened by 1 base and J by 0 bases, with 7 bases between the two germline ends. CDR1 and CDR2 from the germline V gene are MDHEN and SYDVKM. There are 15 residues in the CDR3.

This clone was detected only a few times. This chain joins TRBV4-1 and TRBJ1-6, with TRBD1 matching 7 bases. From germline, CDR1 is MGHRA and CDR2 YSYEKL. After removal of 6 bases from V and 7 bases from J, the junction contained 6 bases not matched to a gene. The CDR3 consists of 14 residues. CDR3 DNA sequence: TGCGCCAGCAGTTCGACAGGGTTGAATTCACCCCTCCACTTT. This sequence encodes CASSSTGLNSPLHF.

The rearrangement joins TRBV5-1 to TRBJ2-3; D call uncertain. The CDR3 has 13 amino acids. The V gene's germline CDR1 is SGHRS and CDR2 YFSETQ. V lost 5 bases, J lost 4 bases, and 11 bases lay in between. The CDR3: CASSFRVADTQYF. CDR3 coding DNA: TGCGCCAGCAGTTTTAGGGTGGCAGATACGCAGTATTTT.

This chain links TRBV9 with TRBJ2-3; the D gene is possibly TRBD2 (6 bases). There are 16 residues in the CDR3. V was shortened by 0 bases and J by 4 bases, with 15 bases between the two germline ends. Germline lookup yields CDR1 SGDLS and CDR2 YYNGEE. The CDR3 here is CASSVDLAGNSDTQYF. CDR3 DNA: TGTGCCAGCAGCGTAGATCTCGCGGGGAACTCAGATACGCAGTATTTT.

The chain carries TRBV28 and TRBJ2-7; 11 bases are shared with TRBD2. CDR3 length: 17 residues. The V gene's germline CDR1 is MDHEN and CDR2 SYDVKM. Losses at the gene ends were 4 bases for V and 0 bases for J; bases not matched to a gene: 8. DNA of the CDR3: TGTGCCAGCAGTTATACCGGGACTAGCGGTTACTCCTACGAGCAGTACTTC. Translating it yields CASSYTGTSGYSYEQYF.

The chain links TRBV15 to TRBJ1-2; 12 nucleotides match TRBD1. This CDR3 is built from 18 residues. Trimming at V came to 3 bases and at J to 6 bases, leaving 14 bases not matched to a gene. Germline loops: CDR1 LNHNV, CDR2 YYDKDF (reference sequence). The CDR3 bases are TGTGCCACCAGCAGGTCCTCCGGGACAGGGGGCGTACGGGATGGCTACACCTTC. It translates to CATSRSSGTGGVRDGYTF.

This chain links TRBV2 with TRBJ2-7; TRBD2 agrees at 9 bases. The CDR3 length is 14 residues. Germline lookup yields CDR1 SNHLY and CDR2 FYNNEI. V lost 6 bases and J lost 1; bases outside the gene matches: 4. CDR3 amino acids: CASRWTSASYEQYF. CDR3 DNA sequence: TGTGCCAGCAGGTGGACTAGCGCTTCCTACGAGCAGTACTTC.

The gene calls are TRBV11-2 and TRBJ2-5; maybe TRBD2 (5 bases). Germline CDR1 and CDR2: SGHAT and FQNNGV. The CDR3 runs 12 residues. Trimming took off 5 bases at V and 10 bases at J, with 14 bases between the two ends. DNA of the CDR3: TGTGCCAGCAGCCCCCTCCCCGGGGTCCAGTACTTC. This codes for CASSPLPGVQYF.

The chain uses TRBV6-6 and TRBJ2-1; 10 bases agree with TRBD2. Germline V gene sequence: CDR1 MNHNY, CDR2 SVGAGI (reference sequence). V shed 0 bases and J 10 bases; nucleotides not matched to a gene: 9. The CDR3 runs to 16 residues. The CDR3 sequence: CASSYSMSGGAGEQFF. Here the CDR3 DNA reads TGTGCCAGCAGTTACTCGATGAGCGGGGGGGCCGGGGAGCAGTTCTTC.

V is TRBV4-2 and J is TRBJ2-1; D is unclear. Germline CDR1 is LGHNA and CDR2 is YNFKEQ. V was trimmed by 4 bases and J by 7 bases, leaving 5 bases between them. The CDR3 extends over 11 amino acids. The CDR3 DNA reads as TGTGCCAGCAGCCTTTCTAATGAGCAGTTCTTC. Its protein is CASSLSNEQFF.

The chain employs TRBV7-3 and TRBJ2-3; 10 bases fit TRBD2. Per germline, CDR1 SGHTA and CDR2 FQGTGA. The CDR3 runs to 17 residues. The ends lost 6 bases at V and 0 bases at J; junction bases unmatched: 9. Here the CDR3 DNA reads TGTGCCAGCAGTATGTCTAGCGGGGGTACTAGCACAGATACGCAGTATTTT. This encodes CASSMSSGGTSTDTQYF. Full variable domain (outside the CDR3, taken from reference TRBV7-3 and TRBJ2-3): GAGVSQTPSNKVTEKGKYVELRCDPISGHTALYWYRQSLGQGPEFLIYFQGTGAADDSGLPNDRFFAVRPEGSVSTLKIQRTERGDSAVYLCASSMSSGGTSTDTQYFGPGTRLTVL.

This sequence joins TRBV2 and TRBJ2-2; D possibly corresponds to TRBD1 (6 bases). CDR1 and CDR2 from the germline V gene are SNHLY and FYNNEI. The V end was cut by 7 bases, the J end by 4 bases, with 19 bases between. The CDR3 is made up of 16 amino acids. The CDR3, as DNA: TGTGCCAGCAACCAAAACAGGGTATTTTCCACCGGGGAGCTGTTTTTT. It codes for CASNQNRVFSTGELFF.

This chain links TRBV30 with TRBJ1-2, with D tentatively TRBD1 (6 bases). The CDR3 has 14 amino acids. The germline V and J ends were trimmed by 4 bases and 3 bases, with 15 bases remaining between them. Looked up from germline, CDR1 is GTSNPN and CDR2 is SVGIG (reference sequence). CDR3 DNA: TGTGCCTGGATTAGCAGGGGTCGGTACTATGGCTACACCTTC. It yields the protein CAWISRGRYYGYTF.